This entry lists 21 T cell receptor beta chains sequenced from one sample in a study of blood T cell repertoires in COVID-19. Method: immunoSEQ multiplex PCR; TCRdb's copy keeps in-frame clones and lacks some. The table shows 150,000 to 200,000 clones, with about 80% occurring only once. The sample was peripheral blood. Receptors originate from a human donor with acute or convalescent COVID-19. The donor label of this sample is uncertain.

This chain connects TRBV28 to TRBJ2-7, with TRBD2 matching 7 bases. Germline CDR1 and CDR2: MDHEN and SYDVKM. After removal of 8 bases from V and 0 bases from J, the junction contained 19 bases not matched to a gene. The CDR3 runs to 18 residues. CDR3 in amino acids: CASSSGSGSFFSSYEQYF. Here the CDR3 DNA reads TGTGCCAGCTCTTCGGGTAGCGGGTCTTTCTTTAGCTCCTACGAGCAGTACTTC.

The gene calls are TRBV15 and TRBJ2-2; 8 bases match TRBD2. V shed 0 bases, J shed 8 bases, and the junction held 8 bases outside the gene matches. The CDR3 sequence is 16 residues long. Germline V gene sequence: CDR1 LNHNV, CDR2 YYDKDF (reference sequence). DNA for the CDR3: TGTGCCACCAGCAGAGATCTACCCCGGGAGGGAGGGGAGCTGTTTTTT. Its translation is CATSRDLPREGGELFF.

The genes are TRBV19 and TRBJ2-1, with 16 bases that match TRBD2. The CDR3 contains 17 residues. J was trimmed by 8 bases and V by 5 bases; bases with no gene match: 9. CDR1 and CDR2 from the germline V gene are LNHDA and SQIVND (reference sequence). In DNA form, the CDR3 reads TGTGCCAGTAGTCCGGGACTAGCGGGAGGGCCCTCGGATGAGCAGTTCTTC. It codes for CASSPGLAGGPSDEQFF. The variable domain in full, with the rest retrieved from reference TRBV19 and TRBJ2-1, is DGGITQSPKYLFRKEGQNVTLSCEQNLNHDAMYWYRQDPGQGLRLIYYSQIVNDFQKGDIAEGYSVSREKKESFPLTVTSAQKNPTAFYLCASSPGLAGGPSDEQFFGPGTRLTVL.

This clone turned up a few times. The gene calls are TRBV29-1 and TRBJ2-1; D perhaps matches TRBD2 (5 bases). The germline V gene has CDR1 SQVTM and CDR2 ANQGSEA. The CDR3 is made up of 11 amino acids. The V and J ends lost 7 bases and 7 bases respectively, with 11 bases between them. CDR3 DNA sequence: TGCAGCGGTAGCGTCGGGAATGAGCAGTTCTTC. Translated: CSGSVGNEQFF.

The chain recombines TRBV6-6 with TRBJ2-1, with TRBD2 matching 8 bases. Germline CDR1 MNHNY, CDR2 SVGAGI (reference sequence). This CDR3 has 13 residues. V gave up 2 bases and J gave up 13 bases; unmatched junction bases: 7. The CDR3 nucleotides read TGTGCCAGCAGTTACCCGGGTAGCGGGACCCAGTTCTTC. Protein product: CASSYPGSGTQFF.

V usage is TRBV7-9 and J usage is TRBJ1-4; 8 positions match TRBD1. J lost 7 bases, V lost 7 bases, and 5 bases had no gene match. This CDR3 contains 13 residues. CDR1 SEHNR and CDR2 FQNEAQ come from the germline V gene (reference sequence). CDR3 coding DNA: TGTGCCAGCACCCCGGACAGGGCTGAAAAACTGTTTTTT. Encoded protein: CASTPDRAEKLFF.

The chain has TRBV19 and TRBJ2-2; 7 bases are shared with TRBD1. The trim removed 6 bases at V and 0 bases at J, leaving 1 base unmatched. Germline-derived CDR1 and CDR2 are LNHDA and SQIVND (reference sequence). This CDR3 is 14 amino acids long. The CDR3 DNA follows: TGTGCCAGTAGACAGGGGCCGAACACCGGGGAGCTGTTTTTT. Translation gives CASRQGPNTGELFF.

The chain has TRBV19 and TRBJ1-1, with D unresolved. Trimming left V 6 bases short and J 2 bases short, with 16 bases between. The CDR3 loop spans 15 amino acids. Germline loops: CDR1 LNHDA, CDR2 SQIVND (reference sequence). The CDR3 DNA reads TGTGCCAGTAGCCTACCTAGGAACTTAAACACTGAAGCTTTCTTT. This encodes CASSLPRNLNTEAFF.

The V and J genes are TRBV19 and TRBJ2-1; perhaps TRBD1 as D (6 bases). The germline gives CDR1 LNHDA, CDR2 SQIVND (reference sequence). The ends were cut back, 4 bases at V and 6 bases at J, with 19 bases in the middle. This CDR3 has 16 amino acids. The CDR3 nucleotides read TGTGCCAGTAGTACTCCGACAGGCCACGCGGGCAATGAGCAGTTCTTC. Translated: CASSTPTGHAGNEQFF.

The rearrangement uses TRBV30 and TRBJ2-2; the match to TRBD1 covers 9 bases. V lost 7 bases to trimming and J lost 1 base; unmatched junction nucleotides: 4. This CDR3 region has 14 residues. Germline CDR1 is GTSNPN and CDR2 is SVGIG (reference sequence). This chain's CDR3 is CASPGQGNTGELFF. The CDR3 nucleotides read TGTGCCTCTCCGGGACAGGGGAACACCGGGGAGCTGTTTTTT.

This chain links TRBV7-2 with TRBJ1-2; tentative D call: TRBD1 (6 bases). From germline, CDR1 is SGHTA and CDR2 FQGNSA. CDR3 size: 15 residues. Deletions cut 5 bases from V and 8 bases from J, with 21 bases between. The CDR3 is CASSQGPGQLIGYTF. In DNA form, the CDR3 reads TGTGCCAGCAGCCAAGGACCCGGACAGTTAATCGGCTACACCTTC.

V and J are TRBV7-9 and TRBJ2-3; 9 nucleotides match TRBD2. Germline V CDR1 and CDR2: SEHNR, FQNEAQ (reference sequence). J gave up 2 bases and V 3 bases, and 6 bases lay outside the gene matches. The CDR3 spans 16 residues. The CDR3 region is CASSLGSGGITDTQYF. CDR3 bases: TGTGCCAGCAGCTTGGGTAGCGGGGGAATCACAGATACGCAGTATTTT.

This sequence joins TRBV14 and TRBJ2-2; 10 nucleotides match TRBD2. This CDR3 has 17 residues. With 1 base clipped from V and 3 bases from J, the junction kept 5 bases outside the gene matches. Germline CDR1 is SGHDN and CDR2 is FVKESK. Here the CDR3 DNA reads TGTGCCAGCAGCCAAGCACAACTAGCGGGATACACCGGGGAGCTGTTTTTT. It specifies CASSQAQLAGYTGELFF.

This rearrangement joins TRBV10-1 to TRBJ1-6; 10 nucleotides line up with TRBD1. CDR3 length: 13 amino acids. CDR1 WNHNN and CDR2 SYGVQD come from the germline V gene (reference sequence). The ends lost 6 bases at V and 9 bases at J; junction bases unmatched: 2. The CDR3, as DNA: TGCGCCAGCAGGCGGGACAGGGGTTCACCCCTCCACTTT. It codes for CASRRDRGSPLHF.

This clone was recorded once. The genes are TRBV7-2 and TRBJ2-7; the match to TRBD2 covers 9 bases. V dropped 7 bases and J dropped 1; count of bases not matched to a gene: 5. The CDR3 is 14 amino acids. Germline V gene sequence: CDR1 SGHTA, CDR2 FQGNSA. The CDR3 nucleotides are TGTGCCAGCACACCGGGACTAGCTTCCTACGAGCAGTACTTC. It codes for CASTPGLASYEQYF.

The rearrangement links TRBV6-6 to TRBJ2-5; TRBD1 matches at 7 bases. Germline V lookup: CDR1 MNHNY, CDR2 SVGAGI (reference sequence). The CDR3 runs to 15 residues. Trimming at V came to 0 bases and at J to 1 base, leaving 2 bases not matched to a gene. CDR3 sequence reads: CASSYSTGFQETQYF. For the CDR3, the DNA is TGTGCCAGCAGTTACTCGACAGGGTTCCAAGAGACCCAGTACTTC.

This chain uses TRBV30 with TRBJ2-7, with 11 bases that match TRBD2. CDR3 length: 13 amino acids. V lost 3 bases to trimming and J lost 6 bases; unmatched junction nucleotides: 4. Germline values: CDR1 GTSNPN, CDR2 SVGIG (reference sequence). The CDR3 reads CAWSTSGGLEQYF. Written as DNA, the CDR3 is TGTGCCTGGAGCACTAGCGGGGGACTCGAGCAGTACTTC.

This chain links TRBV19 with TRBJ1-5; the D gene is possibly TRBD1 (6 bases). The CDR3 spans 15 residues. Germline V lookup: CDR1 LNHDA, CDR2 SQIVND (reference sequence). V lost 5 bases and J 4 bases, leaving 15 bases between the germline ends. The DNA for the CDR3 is TGTGCCAGTAGTTACAGGACAGAGGGAAATCAGCCCCAGCATTTT. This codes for CASSYRTEGNQPQHF. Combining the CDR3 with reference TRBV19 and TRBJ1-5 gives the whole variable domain DGGITQSPKYLFRKEGQNVTLSCEQNLNHDAMYWYRQDPGQGLRLIYYSQIVNDFQKGDIAEGYSVSREKKESFPLTVTSAQKNPTAFYLCASSYRTEGNQPQHFGDGTRLSIL.

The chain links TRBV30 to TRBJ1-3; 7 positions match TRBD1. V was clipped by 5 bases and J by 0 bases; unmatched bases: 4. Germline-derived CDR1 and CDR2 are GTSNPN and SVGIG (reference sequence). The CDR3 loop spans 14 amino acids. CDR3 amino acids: CAWGQERSGNTIYF. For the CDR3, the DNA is TGTGCCTGGGGACAGGAACGCTCTGGAAACACCATATATTTT.

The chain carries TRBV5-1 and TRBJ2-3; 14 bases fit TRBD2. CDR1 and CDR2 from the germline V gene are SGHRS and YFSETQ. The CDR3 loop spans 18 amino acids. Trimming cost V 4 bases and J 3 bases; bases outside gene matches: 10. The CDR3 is CASSTGLAGANRTDTQYF. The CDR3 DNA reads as TGCGCCAGCAGCACGGGACTAGCGGGAGCAAATAGGACAGATACGCAGTATTTT.

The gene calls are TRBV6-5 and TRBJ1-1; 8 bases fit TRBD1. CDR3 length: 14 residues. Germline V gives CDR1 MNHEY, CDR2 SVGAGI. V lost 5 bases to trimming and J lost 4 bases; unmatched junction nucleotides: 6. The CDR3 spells CASSRQGSTTEAFF. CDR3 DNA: TGTGCCAGCAGTAGACAGGGGTCGACCACTGAAGCTTTCTTT.